This T cell receptor beta chain was obtained from a study of cytomegalovirus exposure and HLA in healthy donors. The study's findings and limits: The likely explanation for a cluster of highly shared sequence variants was sequencing artifact.

Researchers ran the PCR with 60 Vbeta and 13 Jbeta primers. The table came from immunoSEQ multiplex PCR; TCRdb's copy has only in-frame clones and leaves some out. The repertoire holds approximately 160,000 clones, around three quarters seen once, with 1% in the top ten. There are a few counts of this clone. Its antigen remains unidentified. The CDR3 has 14 amino acids. Trimming took 5 bases from V and 9 from J; bases not matched to a gene: 9. Per germline, CDR1 MGHDK and CDR2 SYGVNS. The chain joins TRBV25-1 to TRBJ1-3; TRBD1 matches at 8 bases. Sequencing was done on a sample of PBMCs. This TCR derives from a woman aged 40 to 50 in good health and CMV-seronegative. The CDR3 coding sequence is TGTGCCAGCAGTCCCTTGGACAGGGATAGCACCATATATTTT. Amino acids: CASSPLDRDSTIYF.